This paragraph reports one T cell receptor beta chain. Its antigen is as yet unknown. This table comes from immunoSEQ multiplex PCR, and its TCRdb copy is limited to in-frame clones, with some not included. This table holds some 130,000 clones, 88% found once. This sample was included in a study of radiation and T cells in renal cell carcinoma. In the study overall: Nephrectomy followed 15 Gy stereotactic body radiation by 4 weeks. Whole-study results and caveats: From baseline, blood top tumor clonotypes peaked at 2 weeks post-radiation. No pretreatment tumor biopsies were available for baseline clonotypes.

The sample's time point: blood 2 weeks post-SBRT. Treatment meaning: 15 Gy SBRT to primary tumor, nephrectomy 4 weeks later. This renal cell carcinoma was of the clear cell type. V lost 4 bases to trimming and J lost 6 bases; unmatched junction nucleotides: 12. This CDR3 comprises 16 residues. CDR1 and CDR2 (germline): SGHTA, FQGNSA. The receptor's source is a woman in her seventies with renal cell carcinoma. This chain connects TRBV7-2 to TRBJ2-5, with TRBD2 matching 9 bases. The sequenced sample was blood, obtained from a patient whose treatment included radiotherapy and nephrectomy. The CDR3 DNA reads TGTGCCAGCAGCTCCCCAGGCGCGGGGGGGCCACAGACCCAGTACTTC. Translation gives CASSSPGAGGPQTQYF.